Shown below are 3 T cell receptor beta chains from a single sample sequenced in a study of Graves' ophthalmopathy and Graves' hyperthyroidism. From RNA, the CDR3 regions of TCR beta chains were amplified and sequenced. HTBI primers were employed in first-round RT-PCR, then a second-round multiplex PCR followed. MiXCR, applied by TCRdb to the multiplex PCR reads, yields one record per CDR3 protein. This repertoire shows 170,000 or so distinct CDR3 sequences, more than 30% found once; its top ten account for under 7%. The specimen was peripheral blood. The receptors originated from a woman aged 40 to 49 with Graves' ophthalmopathy.

This clonotype was observed many times. This chain joins TRBV5-1 and TRBJ2-2, with D maybe TRBD1 (5 bases). Germline CDR1 reads SGHRS; CDR2 reads YFSETQ. Trimming pared 7 bases from V and 4 bases from J, leaving 8 bases between. The CDR3 runs 12 residues. CDR3 protein: CASPDTTGELFF. The CDR3 DNA is TGCGCCAGCCCGGACACCACCGGGGAGCTGTTTTTT.

This clonotype has a count of ten or more. The DNA of the CDR3 is TGTGCCAGCTCGGGGCAGGAGGACACTGAAGCTTTCTTT. Protein sequence: CASSGQEDTEAFF. The rearrangement joins TRBV7-2 to TRBJ1-1, with D possibly being TRBD1 (5 bases). Germline assignment: CDR1 SGHTA and CDR2 FQGNSA. V was trimmed by 8 bases and J by 3 bases, leaving 13 bases between them. CDR3 size: 13 residues. Together with reference TRBV7-2 and TRBJ1-1, the CDR3 gives the full variable domain: GAGVSQSPSNKVTEKGKDVELRCDPISGHTALYWYRQSLGQGLEFLIYFQGNSAPDKSGLPSDRFSAERTGGSVSTLTIQRTQQEDSAVYLCASSGQEDTEAFFGQGTRLTVV.

This clonotype was seen at least ten times. V usage is TRBV30 and J usage is TRBJ2-7, with 8 positions matching TRBD1. Germline CDR1 is GTSNPN and CDR2 is SVGIG (reference sequence). The CDR3 sequence is 14 residues long. Losses at the gene ends were 2 bases for V and 3 bases for J; bases not matched to a gene: 6. CDR3 sequence reads: CAWSRGTGGYEQYF. CDR3 DNA: TGTGCCTGGAGTAGGGGTACAGGGGGCTACGAGCAGTACTTC.